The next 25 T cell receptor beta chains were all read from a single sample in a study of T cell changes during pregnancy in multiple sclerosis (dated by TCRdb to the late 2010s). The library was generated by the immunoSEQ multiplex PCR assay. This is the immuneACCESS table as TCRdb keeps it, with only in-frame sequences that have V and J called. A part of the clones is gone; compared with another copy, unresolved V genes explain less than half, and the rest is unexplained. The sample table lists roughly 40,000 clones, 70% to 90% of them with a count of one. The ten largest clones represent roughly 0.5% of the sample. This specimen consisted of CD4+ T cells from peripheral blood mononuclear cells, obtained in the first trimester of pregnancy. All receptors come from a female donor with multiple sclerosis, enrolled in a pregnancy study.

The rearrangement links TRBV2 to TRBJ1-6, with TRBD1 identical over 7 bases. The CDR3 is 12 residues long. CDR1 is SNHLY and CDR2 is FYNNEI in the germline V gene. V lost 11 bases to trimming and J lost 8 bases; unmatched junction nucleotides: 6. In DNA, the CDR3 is TGTGCCGGGAACAGGGGCGATTCACCCCTCCACTTT. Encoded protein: CAGNRGDSPLHF. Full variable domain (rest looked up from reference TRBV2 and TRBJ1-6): EPEVTQTPSHQVTQMGQEVILRCVPISNHLYFYWYRQILGQKVEFLVSFYNNEISEKSEIFDDQFSVERPDGSNFTLKIRSTKLEDSAMYFCAGNRGDSPLHFGNGTRLTVT.

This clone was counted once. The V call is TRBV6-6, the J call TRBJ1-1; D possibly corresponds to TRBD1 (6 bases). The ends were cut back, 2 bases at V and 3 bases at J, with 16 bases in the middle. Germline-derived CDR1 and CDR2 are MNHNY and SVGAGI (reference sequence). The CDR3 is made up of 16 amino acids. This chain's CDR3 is CASSYLSMYRDTEAFF. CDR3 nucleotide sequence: TGTGCCAGCAGTTACCTTTCCATGTACAGGGACACTGAAGCTTTCTTT.

The CDR3 DNA follows: TGCGCCAGCAGTCAAAAATCCCCAATTGGAGCTAGCGGGACTCAGTACGAGCAGTACTTC. This encodes CASSQKSPIGASGTQYEQYF. The genes are TRBV23-1 and TRBJ2-7, with 9 bases that match TRBD2. TRBV23-1 is given ORF status, its function remaining uncertain. The CDR3 extends over 20 amino acids. Unmatched junction bases numbered 21, after V lost 2 bases and J lost 4 bases.

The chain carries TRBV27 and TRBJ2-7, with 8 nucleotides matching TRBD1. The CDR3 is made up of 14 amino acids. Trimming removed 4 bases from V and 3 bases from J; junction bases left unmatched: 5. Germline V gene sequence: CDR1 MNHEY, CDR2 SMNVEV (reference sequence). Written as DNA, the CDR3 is TGTGCCAGCAGTTCAGGGGGCGTCAGCTACGAGCAGTACTTC. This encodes CASSSGGVSYEQYF.

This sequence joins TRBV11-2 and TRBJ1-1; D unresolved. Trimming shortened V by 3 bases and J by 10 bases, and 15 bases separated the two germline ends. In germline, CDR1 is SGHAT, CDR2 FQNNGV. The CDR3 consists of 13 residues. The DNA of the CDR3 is TGTGCCAGCAGCTTCGACGGACTCGCGACAGCTTTCTTT. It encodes CASSFDGLATAFF.

CDR3 amino acids: CASSLRQGVDGYTF. CDR3 DNA: TGTGCCAGTAGCCTACGACAGGGCGTTGATGGCTACACCTTC. The chain couples TRBV19 to TRBJ1-2; TRBD1 aligns across 7 bases. The CDR3 runs 14 residues. Trimming at V came to 6 bases and at J to 6 bases, leaving 10 bases not matched to a gene. Germline CDR1 and CDR2: LNHDA and SQIVND (reference sequence). Variable domain in full (rest from reference TRBV19 and TRBJ1-2): DGGITQSPKYLFRKEGQNVTLSCEQNLNHDAMYWYRQDPGQGLRLIYYSQIVNDFQKGDIAEGYSVSREKKESFPLTVTSAQKNPTAFYLCASSLRQGVDGYTFGSGTRLTVV.

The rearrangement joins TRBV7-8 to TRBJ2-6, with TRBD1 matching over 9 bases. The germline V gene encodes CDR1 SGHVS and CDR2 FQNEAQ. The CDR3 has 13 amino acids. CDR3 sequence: CGWTGAGANVLTF. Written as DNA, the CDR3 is TGTGGCTGGACAGGGGCTGGGGCCAACGTCCTGACTTTC.

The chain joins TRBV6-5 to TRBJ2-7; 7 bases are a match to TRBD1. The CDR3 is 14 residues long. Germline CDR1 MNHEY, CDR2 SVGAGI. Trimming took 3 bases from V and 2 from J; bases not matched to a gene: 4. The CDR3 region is CASSYRDRTYEQYF. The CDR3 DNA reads TGTGCCAGCAGTTATAGGGACAGAACCTACGAGCAGTACTTC.

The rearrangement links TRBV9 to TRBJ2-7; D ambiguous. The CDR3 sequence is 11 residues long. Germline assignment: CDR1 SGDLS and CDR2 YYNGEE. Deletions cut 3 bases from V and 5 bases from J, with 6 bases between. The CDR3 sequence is CASSGADEQYF. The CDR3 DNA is TGTGCCAGCAGCGGGGCCGACGAGCAGTACTTC.

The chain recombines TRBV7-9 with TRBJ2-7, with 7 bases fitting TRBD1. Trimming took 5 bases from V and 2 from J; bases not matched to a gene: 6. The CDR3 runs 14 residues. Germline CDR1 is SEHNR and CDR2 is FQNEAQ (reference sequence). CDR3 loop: CASSERTGPYEQYF. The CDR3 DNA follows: TGTGCCAGCAGCGAAAGGACAGGCCCCTACGAGCAGTACTTC.

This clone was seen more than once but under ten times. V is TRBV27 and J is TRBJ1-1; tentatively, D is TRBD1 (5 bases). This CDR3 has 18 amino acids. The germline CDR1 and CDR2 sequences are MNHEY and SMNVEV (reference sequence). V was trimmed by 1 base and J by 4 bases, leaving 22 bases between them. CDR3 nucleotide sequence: TGTGCCAGCAGTTTATTAGCAGGACACCATAGATTGCCCACTGAAGCTTTCTTT. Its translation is CASSLLAGHHRLPTEAFF.

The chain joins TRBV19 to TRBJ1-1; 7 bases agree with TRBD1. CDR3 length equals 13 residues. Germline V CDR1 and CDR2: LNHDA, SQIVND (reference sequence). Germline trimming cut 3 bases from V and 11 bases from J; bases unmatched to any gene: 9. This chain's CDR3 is CASSIGKTGRAFF. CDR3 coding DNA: TGTGCCAGTAGTATCGGCAAGACAGGGCGGGCTTTCTTT. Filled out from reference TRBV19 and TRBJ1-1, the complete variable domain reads DGGITQSPKYLFRKEGQNVTLSCEQNLNHDAMYWYRQDPGQGLRLIYYSQIVNDFQKGDIAEGYSVSREKKESFPLTVTSAQKNPTAFYLCASSIGKTGRAFFGQGTRLTVV.

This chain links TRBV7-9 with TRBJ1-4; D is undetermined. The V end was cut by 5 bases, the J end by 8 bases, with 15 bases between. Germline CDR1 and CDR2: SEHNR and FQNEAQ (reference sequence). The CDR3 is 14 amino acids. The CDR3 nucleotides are TGTGCCAGCAGCCCTAGTTTTGATTGGGAAAAACTGTTTTTT. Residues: CASSPSFDWEKLFF.

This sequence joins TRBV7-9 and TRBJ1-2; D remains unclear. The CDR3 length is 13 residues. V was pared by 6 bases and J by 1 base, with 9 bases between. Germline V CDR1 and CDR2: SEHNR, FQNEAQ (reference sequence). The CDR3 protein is CASSPNSNYGYTF. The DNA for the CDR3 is TGTGCCAGCAGTCCAAATAGTAACTATGGCTACACCTTC.

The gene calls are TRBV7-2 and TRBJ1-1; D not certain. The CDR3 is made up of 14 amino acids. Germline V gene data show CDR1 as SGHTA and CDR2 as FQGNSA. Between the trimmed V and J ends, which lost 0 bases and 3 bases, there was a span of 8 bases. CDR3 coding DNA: TGTGCCAGCAGCTTAGCCGGGTCTTACACTGAAGCTTTCTTT. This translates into CASSLAGSYTEAFF.

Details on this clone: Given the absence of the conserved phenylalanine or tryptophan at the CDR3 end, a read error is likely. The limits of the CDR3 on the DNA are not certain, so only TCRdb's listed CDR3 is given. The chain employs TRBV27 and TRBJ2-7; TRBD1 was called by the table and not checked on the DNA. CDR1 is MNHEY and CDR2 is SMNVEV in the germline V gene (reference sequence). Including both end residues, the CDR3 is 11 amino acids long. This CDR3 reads CARLKPGQAIT.

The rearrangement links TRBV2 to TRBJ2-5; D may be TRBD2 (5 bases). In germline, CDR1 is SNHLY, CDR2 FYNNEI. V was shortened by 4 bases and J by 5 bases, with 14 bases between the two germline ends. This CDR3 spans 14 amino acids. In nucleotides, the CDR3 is TGTGCCAGCAGTGGGTTAACTAGGCAGGAGACCCAGTACTTC. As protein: CASSGLTRQETQYF.

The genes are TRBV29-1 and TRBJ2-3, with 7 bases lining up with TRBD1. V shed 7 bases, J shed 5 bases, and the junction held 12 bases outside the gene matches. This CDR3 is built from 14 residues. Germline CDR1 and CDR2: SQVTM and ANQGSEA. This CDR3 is CSGHTTGNKDTQYF. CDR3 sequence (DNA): TGCAGCGGACATACGACAGGGAACAAAGATACGCAGTATTTT.

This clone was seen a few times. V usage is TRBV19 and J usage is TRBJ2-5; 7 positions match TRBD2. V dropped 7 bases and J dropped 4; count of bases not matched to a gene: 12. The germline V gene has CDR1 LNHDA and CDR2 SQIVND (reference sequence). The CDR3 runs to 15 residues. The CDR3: CASKDAGVGGETQYF. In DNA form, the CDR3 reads TGTGCCAGTAAGGACGCGGGGGTAGGAGGAGAGACCCAGTACTTC. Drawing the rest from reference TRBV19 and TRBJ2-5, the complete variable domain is DGGITQSPKYLFRKEGQNVTLSCEQNLNHDAMYWYRQDPGQGLRLIYYSQIVNDFQKGDIAEGYSVSREKKESFPLTVTSAQKNPTAFYLCASKDAGVGGETQYFGPGTRLLVL.

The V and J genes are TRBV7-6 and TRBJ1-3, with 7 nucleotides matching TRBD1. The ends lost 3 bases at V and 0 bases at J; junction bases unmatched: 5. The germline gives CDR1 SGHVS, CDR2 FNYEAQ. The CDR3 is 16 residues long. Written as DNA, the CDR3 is TGTGCCAGCAGCTTTGGACAGGTTCGCTCTGGAAACACCATATATTTT. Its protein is CASSFGQVRSGNTIYF.

CDR3 sequence: CASSWKGLGYEQYF. The CDR3 region has the DNA TGCGCCAGCAGCTGGAAGGGACTGGGCTACGAGCAGTACTTC. The chain is built from TRBV5-1 and TRBJ2-7; D perhaps matches TRBD2 (6 bases). The CDR3 runs 14 residues. Germline CDR1 reads SGHRS; CDR2 reads YFSETQ. Trimming stripped 3 bases from V and 3 bases from J, with 13 bases between.

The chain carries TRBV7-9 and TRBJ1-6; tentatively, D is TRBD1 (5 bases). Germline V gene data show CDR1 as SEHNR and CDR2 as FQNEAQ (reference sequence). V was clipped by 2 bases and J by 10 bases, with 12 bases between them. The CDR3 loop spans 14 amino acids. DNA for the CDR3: TGTGCCAGCAGCTTACCAGGGCGTCGGTCACCCCTCCACTTT. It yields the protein CASSLPGRRSPLHF.

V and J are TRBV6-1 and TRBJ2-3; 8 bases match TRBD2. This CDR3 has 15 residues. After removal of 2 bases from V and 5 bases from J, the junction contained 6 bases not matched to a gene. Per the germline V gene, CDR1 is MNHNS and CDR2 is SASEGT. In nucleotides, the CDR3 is TGTGCCAGCAGTGAATATACGGGAGGGATAGATACGCAGTATTTT. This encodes CASSEYTGGIDTQYF.

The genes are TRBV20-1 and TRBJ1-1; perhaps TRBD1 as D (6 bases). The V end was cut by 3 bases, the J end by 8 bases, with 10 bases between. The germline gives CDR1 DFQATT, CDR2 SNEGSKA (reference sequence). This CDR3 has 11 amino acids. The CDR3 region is CSASFQGEAFF. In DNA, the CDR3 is TGCAGTGCTAGTTTCCAGGGGGAAGCTTTCTTT.

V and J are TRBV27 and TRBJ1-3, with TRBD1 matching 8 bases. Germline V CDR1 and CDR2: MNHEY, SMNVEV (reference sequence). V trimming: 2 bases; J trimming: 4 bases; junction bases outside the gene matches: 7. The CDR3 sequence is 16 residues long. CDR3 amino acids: CASSLQGATAGNTIYF. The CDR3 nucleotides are TGTGCCAGCAGTTTACAGGGGGCTACGGCCGGAAACACCATATATTTT.